This T cell receptor (beta chain) stems from a study of blood T cell repertoires in COVID-19. Study as a whole: The origin of the acute and convalescent COVID-19 samples was the United States, Italy and Spain. T cells, B-cell-depleted T cells, or PBMCs supplied cDNA or gDNA.

This CDR3 has 16 amino acids. The germline CDR1 and CDR2 sequences are MNHEY and SMNVEV (reference sequence). Between the trimmed V and J ends, which lost 3 bases and 3 bases, there was a span of 17 bases. Under the authors' procedure: Nucleated cell number was recorded as an estimate derived from reference gene primer amplification. The assay was immunoSEQ multiplex PCR, and TCRdb's table has in-frame clones only and misses some. The DNA was the basis for D and trimming; V, J and clone size are from that table. There are 140,000 to 150,000 clones in the sample; around four fifths occur only once, and around 3.1% lies in the top ten.

The sample was peripheral blood. The receptor's source is a woman between 35 and 50 years old with active or convalescent COVID-19. The genes are TRBV27 and TRBJ2-5; weak D call: TRBD2 (6 bases). CDR3 in amino acids: CASSFLAGKSKETQYF. The CDR3 DNA reads TGTGCCAGCAGTTTCTTGGCGGGGAAGTCCAAAGAGACCCAGTACTTC.